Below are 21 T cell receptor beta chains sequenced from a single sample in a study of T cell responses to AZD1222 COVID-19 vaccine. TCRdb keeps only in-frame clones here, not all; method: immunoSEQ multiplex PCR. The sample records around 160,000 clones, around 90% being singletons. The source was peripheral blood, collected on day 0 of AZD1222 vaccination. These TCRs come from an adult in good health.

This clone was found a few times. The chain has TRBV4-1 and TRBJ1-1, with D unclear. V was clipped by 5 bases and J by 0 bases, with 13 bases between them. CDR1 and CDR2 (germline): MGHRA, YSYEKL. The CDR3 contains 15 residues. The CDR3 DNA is TGCGCCAGCAGCGGTCCGGGCGGTTTGAACACTGAAGCTTTCTTT. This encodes CASSGPGGLNTEAFF.

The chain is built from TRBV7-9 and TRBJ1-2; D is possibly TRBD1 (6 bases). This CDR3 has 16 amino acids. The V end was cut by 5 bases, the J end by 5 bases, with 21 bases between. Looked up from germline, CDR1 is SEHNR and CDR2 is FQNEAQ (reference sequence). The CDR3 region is CASSPTSRQAPYGYTF. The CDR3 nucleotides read TGTGCCAGCAGCCCTACCAGTAGACAGGCCCCATATGGCTACACCTTC.

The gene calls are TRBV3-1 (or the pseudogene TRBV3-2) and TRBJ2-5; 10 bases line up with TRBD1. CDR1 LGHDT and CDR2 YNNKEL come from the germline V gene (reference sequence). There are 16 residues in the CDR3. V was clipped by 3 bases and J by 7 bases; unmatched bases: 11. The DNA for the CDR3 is TGTGCCAGCAGCCAGCGTGGGACAGGGGCCAGGGGGACCCAGTACTTC. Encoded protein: CASSQRGTGARGTQYF.

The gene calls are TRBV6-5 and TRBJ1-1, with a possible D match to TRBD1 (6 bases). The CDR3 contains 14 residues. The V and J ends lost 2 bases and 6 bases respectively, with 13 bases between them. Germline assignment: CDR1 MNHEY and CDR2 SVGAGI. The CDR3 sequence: CASSYEGETSEAFF. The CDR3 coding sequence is TGTGCCAGCAGTTACGAGGGGGAAACTTCTGAAGCTTTCTTT.

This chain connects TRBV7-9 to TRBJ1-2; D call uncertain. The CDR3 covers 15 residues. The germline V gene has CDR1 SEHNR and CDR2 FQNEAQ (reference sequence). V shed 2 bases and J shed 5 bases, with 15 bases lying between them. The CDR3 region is CASSLPRPNLYGYTF. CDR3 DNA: TGTGCCAGCAGCTTACCTAGACCCAACCTGTATGGCTACACCTTC.

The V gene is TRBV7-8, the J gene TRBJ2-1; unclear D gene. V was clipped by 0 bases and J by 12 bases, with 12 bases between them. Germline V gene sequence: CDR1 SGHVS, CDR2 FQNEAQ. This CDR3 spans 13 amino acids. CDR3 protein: CASSLAMMGLQFF. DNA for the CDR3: TGTGCCAGCAGCTTAGCAATGATGGGGTTGCAGTTCTTC.

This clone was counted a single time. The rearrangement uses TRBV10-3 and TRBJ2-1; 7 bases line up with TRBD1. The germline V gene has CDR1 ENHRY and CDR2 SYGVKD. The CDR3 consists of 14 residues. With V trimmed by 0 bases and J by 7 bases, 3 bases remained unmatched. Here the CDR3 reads CAISESDRVNEQFF. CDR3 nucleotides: TGTGCCATCAGTGAGTCTGACAGGGTTAATGAGCAGTTCTTC.

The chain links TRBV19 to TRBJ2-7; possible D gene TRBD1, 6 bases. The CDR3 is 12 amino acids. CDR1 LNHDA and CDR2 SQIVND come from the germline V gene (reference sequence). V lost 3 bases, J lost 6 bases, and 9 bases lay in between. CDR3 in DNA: TGTGCCAGTAGTATGGGGGCCCGCGAGCAGTACTTC. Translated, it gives CASSMGAREQYF.

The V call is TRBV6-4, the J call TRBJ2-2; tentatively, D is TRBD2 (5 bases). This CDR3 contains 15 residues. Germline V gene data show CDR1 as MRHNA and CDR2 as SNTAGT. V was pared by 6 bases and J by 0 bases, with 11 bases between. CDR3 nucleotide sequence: TGTGCCAGCAGATTGGACGGGGCGAACACCGGGGAGCTGTTTTTT. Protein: CASRLDGANTGELFF.

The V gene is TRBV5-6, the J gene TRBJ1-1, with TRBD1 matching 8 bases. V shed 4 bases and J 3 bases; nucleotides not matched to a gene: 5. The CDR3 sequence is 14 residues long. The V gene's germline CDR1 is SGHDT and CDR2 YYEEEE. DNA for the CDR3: TGTGCCAGCAGCGAGGACAGGGTCTACACTGAAGCTTTCTTT. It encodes CASSEDRVYTEAFF.

The CDR3, as DNA: TGTGCCAGCAGCTTGGGAGGGGAGGCTAGTGGCTACACCTTC. Translation gives CASSLGGEASGYTF. The rearrangement joins TRBV7-9 to TRBJ1-2, with D tentatively TRBD1 (5 bases). Germline-derived CDR1 and CDR2 are SEHNR and FQNEAQ (reference sequence). This CDR3 is 14 amino acids long. V lost 3 bases, J lost 7 bases, and 15 bases lay in between.

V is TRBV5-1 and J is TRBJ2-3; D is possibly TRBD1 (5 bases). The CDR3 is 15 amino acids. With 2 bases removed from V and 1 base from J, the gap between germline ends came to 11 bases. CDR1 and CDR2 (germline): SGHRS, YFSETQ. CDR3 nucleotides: TGCGCCAGCAGCTTCAGGGTGATCGGCACAGATACGCAGTATTTT. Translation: CASSFRVIGTDTQYF.

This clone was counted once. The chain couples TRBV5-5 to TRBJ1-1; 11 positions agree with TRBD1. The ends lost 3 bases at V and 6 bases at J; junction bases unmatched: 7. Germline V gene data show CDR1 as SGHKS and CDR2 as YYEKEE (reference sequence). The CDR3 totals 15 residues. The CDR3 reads CASSWGTGGFAEAFF. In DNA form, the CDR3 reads TGTGCCAGCAGCTGGGGGACAGGGGGTTTCGCTGAAGCTTTCTTT.

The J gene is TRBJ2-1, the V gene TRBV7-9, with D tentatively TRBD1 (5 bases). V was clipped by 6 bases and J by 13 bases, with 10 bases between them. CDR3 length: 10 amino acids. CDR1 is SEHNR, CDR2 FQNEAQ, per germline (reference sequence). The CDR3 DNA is TGTGCCAGCAGGGGGCTTTATCAGTTCTTC. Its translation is CASRGLYQFF.

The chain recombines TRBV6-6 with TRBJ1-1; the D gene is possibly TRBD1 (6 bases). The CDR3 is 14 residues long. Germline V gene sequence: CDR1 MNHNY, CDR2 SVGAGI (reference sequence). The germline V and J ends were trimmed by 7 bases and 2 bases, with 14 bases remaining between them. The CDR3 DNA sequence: TGTGCCAGCACCAGGGACATATTTAACACTGAAGCTTTCTTT. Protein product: CASTRDIFNTEAFF.

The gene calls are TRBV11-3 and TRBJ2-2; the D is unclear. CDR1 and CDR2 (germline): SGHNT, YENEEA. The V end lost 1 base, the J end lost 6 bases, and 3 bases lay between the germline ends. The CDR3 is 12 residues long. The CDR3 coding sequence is TGTGCCAGCAGCTTAGGCCCCGGGGAGCTGTTTTTT. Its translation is CASSLGPGELFF.

The CDR3 DNA sequence: TGTGCCAGCAGAATAGCGGGTAGCCAAGAGACCCAGTACTTC. This encodes CASRIAGSQETQYF. This sequence joins TRBV6-6 and TRBJ2-5; 7 bases are a match to TRBD2. Trimming removed 6 bases from V and 1 base from J; junction bases left unmatched: 5. This CDR3 is built from 14 residues. The V gene's germline CDR1 is MNHNY and CDR2 SVGAGI (reference sequence).

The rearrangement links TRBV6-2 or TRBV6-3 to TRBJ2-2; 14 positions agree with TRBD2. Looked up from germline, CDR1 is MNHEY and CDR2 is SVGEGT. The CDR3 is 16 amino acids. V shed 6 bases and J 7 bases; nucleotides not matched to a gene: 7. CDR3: CASSETSGRAVGELFF. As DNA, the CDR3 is TGTGCCAGCAGCGAGACTAGCGGGAGGGCCGTCGGGGAGCTGTTTTTT.

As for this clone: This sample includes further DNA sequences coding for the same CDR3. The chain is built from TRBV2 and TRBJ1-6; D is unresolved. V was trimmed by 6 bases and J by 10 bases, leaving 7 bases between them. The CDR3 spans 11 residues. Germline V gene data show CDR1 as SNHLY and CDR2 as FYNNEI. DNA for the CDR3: TGTGCCAGCAGAGCGGGATCACCCCTCCACTTT. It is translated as CASRAGSPLHF.

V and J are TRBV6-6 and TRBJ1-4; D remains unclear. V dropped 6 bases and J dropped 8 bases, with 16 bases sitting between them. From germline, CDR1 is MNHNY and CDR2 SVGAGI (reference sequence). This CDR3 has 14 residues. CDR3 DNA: TGTGCCAGCAGAACCCCGGGCTACGGAGAAAAACTGTTTTTT. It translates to CASRTPGYGEKLFF.

CDR3 nucleotide sequence: TGTGCCAGCAGCTTAGCCCATACTAACGAGCAGTACTTC. Encoded protein: CASSLAHTNEQYF. The rearrangement joins TRBV7-2 to TRBJ2-7; unclear D gene. CDR1 and CDR2 (germline): SGHTA, FQGNSA. The CDR3 is made up of 13 amino acids. Deletions cut 0 bases from V and 5 bases from J, with 8 bases between. The full variable domain, in which reference TRBV7-2 and TRBJ2-7 provide the parts outside the CDR3, is GAGVSQSPSNKVTEKGKDVELRCDPISGHTALYWYRQSLGQGLEFLIYFQGNSAPDKSGLPSDRFSAERTGGSVSTLTIQRTQQEDSAVYLCASSLAHTNEQYFGPGTRLTVT.